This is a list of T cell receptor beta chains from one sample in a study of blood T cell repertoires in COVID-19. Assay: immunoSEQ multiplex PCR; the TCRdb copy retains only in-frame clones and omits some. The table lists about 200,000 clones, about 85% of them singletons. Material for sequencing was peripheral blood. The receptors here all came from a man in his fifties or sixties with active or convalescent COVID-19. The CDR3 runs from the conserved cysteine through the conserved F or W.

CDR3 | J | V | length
CSSEGLQETQYF | TRBJ2-5 | TRBV29-1 | 12
CSVQQSSNEKLFF | TRBJ1-4 | TRBV29-1 | 13
CASSTRDRGLPLHF | TRBJ1-6 | TRBV27 | 14
CASTEGQALWDTQYF | TRBJ2-3 | TRBV2 | 15
CASSLAVAGGSSTDTQYF | TRBJ2-3 | TRBV5-1 | 18
CASSQEPTSGYGTDTQYF | TRBJ2-3 | TRBV3-1/TRBV3-2 | 18
CASGRQGNQPQHF | TRBJ1-5 | TRBV9 | 13
CASRATRAGSPLHF | TRBJ1-6 | TRBV6-5 | 14
CASSSGVYNEQFF | TRBJ2-1 | TRBV11-3 | 13
CTSSQELGTDTQYF | TRBJ2-3 | TRBV1 | 14
CASSQAFLAGGNEQFF | TRBJ2-1 | TRBV3-1/TRBV3-2 | 16
CASSDWGRNSPLHF | TRBJ1-6 | TRBV25-1 | 14
CASSMTGGKGAFF | TRBJ1-1 | TRBV5-4 | 13
CASSQGGLATEQFF | TRBJ2-1 | TRBV3-1/TRBV3-2 | 14
CASSQGLDSFSIQYF | TRBJ2-4 | TRBV14 | 15
CASSLNQPQHF | TRBJ1-5 | TRBV28 | 11
CASSPQQGRSEQYF | TRBJ2-7 | TRBV18 | 14
CASSRVVGGRSFETQYF | TRBJ2-5 | TRBV3-1/TRBV3-2 | 17
CASSQDRLNTEAFF | TRBJ1-1 | TRBV25-1 | 14
CASSLAGGALNEQFF | TRBJ2-1 | TRBV27 | 15